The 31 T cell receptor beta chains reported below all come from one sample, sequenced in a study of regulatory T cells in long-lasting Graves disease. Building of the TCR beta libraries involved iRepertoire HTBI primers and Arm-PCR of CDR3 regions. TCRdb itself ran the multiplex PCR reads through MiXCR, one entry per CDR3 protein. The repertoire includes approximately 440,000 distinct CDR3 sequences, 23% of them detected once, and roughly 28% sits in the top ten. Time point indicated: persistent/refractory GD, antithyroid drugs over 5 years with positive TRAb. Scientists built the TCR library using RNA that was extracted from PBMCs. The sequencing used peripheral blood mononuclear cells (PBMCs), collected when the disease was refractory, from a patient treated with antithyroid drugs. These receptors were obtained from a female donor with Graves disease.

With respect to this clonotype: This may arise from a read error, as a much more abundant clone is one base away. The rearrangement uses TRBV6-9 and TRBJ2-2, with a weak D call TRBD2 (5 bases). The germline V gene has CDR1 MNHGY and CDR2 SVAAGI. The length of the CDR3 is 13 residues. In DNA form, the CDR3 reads TGTGCCAGCAGTTACACTGAAGCCGGGGAGCCGTTTTTT. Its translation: CASSYTEAGEPFF.

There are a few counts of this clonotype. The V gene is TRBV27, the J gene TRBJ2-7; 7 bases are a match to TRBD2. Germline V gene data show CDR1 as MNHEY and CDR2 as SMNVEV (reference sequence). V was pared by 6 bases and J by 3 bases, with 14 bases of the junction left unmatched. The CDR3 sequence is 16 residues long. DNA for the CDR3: TGTGCCAGCAGCCTGAAGTATTCGCGGGAGTACTACGAGCAGTACTTC. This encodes CASSLKYSREYYEQYF.

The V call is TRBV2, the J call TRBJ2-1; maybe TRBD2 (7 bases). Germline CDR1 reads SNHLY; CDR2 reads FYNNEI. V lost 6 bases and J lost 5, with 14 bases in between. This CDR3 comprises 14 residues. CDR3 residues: CASRLSGTNNEQFF. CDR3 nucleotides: TGTGCCAGCAGGTTGAGCGGGACAAACAATGAGCAGTTCTTC.

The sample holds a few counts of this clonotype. The CDR3 DNA reads as TGTGCCATCAGGGACAGGGGATCTGATCAGCCCCAGCATTTT. Its protein product is CAIRDRGSDQPQHF. V usage is TRBV10-3 and J usage is TRBJ1-5, with TRBD1 identical over 9 bases. The CDR3 extends over 14 amino acids. With V trimmed by 6 bases and J by 5 bases, 5 bases remained unmatched. Germline-derived CDR1 and CDR2 are ENHRY and SYGVKD.

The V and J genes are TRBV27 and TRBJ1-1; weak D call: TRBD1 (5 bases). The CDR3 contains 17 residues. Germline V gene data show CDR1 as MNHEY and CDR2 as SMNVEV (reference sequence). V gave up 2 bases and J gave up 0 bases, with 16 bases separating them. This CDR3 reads CASSLRGWGSMNTEAFF. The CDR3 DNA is TGTGCCAGCAGTTTAAGGGGTTGGGGCTCCATGAACACTGAAGCTTTCTTT.

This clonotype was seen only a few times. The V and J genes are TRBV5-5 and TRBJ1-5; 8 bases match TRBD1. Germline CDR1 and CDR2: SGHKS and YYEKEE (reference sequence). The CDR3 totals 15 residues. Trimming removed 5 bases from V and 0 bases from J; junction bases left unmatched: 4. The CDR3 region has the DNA TGTGCCAGCAGTCCGGGACAGGTTAGCAATCAGCCCCAGCATTTT. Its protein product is CASSPGQVSNQPQHF.

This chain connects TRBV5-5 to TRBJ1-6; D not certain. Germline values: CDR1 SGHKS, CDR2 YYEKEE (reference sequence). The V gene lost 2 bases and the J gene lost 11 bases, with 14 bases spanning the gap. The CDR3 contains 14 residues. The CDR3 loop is CASSLGGQFTPLHF. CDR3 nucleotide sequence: TGTGCCAGCAGCTTAGGAGGGCAATTTACACCCCTCCACTTT.

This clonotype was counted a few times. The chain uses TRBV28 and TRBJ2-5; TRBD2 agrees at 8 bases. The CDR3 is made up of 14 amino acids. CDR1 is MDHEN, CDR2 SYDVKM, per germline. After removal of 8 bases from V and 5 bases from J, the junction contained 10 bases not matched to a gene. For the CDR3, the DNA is TGTGCCAGCGAAGGGACTAGGGTGGGGGAGACCCAGTACTTC. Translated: CASEGTRVGETQYF.

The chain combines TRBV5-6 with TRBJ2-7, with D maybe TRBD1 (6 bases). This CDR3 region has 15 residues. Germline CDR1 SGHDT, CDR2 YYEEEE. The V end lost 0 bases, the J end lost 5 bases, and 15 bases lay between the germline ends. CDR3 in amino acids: CASSLDTGNLHEQYF. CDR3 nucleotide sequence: TGTGCCAGCAGCTTGGATACAGGGAACCTCCACGAGCAGTACTTC.

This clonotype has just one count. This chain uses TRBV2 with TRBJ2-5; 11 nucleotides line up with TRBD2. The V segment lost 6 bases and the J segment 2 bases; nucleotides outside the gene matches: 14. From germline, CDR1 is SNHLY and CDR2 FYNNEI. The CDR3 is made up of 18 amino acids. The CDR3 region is CASSSGTSGNGAQETQYF. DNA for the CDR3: TGTGCCAGCAGCTCCGGGACTAGCGGCAACGGGGCGCAAGAGACCCAGTACTTC.

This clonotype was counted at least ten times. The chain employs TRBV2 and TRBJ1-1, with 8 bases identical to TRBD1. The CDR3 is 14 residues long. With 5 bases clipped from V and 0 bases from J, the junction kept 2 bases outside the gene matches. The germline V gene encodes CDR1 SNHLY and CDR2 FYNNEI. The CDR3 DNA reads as TGTGCCAGCAGTAACAGGGGGATGAACACTGAAGCTTTCTTT. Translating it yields CASSNRGMNTEAFF.

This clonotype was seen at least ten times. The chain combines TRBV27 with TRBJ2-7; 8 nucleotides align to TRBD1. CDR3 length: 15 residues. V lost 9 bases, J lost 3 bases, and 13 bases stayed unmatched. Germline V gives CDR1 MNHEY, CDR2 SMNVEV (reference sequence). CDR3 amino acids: CASQRQQGAHYEQYF. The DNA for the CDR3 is TGTGCCAGTCAGAGGCAGCAGGGGGCGCACTACGAGCAGTACTTC.

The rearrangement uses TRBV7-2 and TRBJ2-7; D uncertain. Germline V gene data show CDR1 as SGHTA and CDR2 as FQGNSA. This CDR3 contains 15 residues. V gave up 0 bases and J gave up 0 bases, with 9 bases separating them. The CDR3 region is CASSLARIHSYEQYF. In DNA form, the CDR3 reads TGTGCCAGCAGCTTAGCGCGGATCCACTCCTACGAGCAGTACTTC.

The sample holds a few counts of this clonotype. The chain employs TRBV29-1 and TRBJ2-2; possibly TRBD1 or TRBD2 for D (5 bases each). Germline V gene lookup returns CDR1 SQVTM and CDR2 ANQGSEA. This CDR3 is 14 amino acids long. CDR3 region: CSGGGMNPTGELFF. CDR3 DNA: TGCAGTGGGGGTGGAATGAATCCGACCGGGGAGCTGTTTTTT.

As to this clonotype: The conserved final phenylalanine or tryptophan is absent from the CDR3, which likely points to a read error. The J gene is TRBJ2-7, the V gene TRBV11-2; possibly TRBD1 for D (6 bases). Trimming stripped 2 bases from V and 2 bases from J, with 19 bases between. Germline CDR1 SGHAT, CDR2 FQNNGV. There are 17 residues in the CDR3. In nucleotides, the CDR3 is TGTGCCAGCAGCTTATCCCACAGGGTTTTTATACCCTACGAGCAGTACCTC. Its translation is CASSLSHRVFIPYEQYL.

The CDR3 bases are TGCGCCAGCAGCCAAGCCCCGACAGGGCCGGGAGAGACCCAGTACTTC. This gives the protein CASSQAPTGPGETQYF. The chain couples TRBV4-1 to TRBJ2-5; TRBD1 aligns across 7 bases. The length of the CDR3 is 16 residues. Germline lookup yields CDR1 MGHRA and CDR2 YSYEKL. The J segment lost 4 bases and the V segment lost 1 base, leaving 9 bases of the junction unmatched.

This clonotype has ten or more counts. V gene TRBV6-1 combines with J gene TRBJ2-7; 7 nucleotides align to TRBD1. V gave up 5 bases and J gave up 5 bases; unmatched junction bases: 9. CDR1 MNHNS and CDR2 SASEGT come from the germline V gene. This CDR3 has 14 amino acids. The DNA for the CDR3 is TGTGCCAGCAGTCCTCAGACAGGGTCTAACGAGCAGTACTTC. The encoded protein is CASSPQTGSNEQYF.

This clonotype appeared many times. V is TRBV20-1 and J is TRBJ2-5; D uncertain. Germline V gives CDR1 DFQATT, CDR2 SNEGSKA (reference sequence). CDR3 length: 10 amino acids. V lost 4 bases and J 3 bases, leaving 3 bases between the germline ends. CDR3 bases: TGCAGTGCTACAGAAGAGACCCAGTACTTC. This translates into CSATEETQYF.

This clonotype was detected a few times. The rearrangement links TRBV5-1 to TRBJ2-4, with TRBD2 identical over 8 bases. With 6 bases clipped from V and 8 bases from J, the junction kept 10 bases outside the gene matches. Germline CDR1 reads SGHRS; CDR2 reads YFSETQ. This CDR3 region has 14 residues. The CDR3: CASTPGGGADIQYF. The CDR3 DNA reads TGCGCCAGCACCCCGGGGGGGGGCGCGGACATTCAGTACTTC.

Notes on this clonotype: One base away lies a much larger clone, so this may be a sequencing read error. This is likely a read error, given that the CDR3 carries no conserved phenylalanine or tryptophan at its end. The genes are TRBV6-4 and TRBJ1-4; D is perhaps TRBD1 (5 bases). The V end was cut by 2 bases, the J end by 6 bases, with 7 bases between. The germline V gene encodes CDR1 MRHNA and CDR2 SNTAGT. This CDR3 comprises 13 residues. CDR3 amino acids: CASSDGAYEKLFS. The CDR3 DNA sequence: TGTGCCAGCAGTGACGGGGCGTATGAAAAACTGTTTTCT.

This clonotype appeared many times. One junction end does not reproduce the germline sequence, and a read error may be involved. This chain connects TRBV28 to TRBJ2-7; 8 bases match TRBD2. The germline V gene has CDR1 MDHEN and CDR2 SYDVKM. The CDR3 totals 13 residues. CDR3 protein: CASTGTRSTSRNF. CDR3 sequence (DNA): TGTGCCAGCACCGGGACTAGGTCCACGAGCAGGAACTTC.

The CDR3 DNA reads as TGTGCCAGTAGTATAGGGATAACTGGAAACACCATATATTTT. As protein: CASSIGITGNTIYF. The chain couples TRBV19 to TRBJ1-3, with unresolved D. Per the germline V gene, CDR1 is LNHDA and CDR2 is SQIVND (reference sequence). The CDR3 runs to 14 residues. V was clipped by 1 base and J by 2 bases, with 6 bases between them.

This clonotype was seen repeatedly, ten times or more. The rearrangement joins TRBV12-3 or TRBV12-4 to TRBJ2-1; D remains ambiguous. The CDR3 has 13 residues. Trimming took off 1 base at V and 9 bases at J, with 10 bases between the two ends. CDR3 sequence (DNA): TGTGCCAGCAGTTTAGGGGGTTTCAGTGAGCAGTTCTTC. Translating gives CASSLGGFSEQFF.

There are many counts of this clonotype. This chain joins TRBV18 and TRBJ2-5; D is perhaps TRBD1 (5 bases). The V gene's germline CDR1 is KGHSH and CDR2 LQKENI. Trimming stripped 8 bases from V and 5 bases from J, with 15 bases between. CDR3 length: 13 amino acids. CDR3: CASSPGSRETQYF. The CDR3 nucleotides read TGTGCCAGCAGCCCAGGGTCGCGGGAGACCCAGTACTTC. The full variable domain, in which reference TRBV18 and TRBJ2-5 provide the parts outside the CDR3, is NAGVMQNPRHLVRRRGQEARLRCSPMKGHSHVYWYRQLPEEGLKFMVYLQKENIIDESGMPKERFSAEFPKEGPSILRIQQVVRGDSAAYFCASSPGSRETQYFGPGTRLLVL.

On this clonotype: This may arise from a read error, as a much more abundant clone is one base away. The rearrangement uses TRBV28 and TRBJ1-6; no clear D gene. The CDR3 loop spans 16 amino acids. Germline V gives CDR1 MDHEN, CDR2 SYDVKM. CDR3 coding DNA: TGTGCCAGCAGCCGGGGTCGGGTTGACTATAATCCACCCCTCCACTTT. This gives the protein CASSRGRVDYNPPLHF.

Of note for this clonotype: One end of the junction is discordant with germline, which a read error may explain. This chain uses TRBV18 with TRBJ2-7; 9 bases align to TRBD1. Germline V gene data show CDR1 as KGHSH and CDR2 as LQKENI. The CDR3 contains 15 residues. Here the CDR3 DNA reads TGTGCCAGCTCACCACCGGGACAGGGATACTACGAGCAGTGCTTC. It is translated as CASSPPGQGYYEQCF.

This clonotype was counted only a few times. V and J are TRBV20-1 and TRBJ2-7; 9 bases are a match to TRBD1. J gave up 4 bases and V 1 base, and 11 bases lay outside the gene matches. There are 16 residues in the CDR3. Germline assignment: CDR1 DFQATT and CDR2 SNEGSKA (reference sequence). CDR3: CSARGPKQGARYEQYF. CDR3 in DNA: TGCAGTGCTAGAGGCCCCAAACAGGGGGCGAGGTACGAGCAGTACTTC.

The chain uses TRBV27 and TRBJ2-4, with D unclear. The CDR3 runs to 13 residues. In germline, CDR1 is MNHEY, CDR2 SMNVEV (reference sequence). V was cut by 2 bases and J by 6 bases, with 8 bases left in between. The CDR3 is CASSLTPLNIQYF. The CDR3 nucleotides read TGTGCCAGCAGTTTAACTCCCTTAAACATTCAGTACTTC.

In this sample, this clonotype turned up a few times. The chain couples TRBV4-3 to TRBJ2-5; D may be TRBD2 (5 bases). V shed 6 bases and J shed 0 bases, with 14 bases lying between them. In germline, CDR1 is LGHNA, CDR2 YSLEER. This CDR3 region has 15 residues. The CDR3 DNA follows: TGCGCCAGCAGTCGGGAACGATGGGACCAAGAGACCCAGTACTTC. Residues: CASSRERWDQETQYF.

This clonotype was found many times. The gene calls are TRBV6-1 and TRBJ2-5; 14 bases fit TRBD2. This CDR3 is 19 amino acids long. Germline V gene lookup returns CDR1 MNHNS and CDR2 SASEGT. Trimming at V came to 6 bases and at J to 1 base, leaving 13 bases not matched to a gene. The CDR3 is CASSQPGLAGVRGQETQYF. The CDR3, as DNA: TGTGCCAGCAGCCAACCGGGACTAGCGGGAGTAAGGGGCCAAGAGACCCAGTACTTC.

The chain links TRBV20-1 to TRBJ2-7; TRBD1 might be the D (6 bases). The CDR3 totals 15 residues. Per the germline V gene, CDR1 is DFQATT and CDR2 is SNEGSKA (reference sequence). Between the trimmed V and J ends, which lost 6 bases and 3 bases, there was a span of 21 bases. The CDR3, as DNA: TGCAGTGCCCCAGCCCTCGGGACGGGACACTACGAGCAGTACTTC. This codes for CSAPALGTGHYEQYF.